These T cell receptor beta chains were read from a single sample in a study of T cell repertoires in cytomegalovirus infection. MiXCR, applied by TCRdb to the reads, yields one record per CDR3 protein. The sample yields about 450,000 distinct CDR3 sequences, under 40% seen once. The sample consisted of PBMCs. These receptors came from a human donor in good health (CMV status not recorded). Some clones in this sample may be carry-over from other donors' samples. The conserved cysteine and the conserved F or W are not part of the CDR3 here. The size of a clone is reported for some rows only, either as once, few or many, or as a class for expanded clones.

TRBJ2-4	TRBV6-6	.	ASSYSGTSGAEGKNIQY
TRBJ2-7	TRBV29-1	.	SALGDTTRYEQY
TRBJ1-4	TRBV6-2/TRBV6-3	.	ASSYSSDSLNEKLF
TRBJ2-7	TRBV6-1	.	ASRTQGMSSYEQY
TRBJ1-2	TRBV28	.	ASSLSPPGQGFHGYT
TRBJ1-2	TRBV28	.	ASGPPAYGYT
TRBJ2-4	TRBV29-1	.	SVAGTSGGALAKNIQY
TRBJ1-6	TRBV12-3/TRBV12-4	.	ASRGGAPSRHNSPLH
TRBJ1-6	TRBV7-2	few	ASTLNSPLH
TRBJ2-4	TRBV7-8	few	ASSLNQGLLENIQY
TRBJ2-3	TRBV20-1	few	SAPRPGQGTDTQY
TRBJ2-1	TRBV20-1	few	SGRSTGTYNEQF
TRBJ1-2	TRBV7-2	few	ASSLPTGGDYGYT
TRBJ1-2	TRBV6-5	.	ASRRTGTKYYGYT
TRBJ2-5	TRBV6-1	few	ASSPLDRGIQETQY
TRBJ1-1	TRBV12-3/TRBV12-4	many	ASSLRGPPNTEAF
TRBJ1-6	TRBV6-1	few	ASSGTSRPPLH
TRBJ1-2	TRBV10-3	few	AISEPSVGRNYGYT
TRBJ2-1	TRBV7-6	many	ASSLPGTDAYNEQF
TRBJ2-1	TRBV12-3/TRBV12-4	many	ASRPLSYNEQF
TRBJ1-5	TRBV6-1	.	ASSQREDSNQPQH
TRBJ1-2	TRBV7-2	many	ASSLTPWGGNYGYT
TRBJ2-1	TRBV7-7	few	ASSTGRGAGNEQF
TRBJ2-3	TRBV7-9	many	ASSLRTTSTDTQY
TRBJ1-2	TRBV7-2	many	ASSPRQGAYYGYT
TRBJ2-1	TRBV4-2	.	ASSQDGTSGSYNEQF
TRBJ1-1	TRBV4-1	.	SSSQGGGWSPNVNTEDF
TRBJ1-2	TRBV5-6	.	ASSFWGAAGYT
TRBJ1-5	TRBV12-3/TRBV12-4	few	ASSPRPGQPQH
TRBJ1-2	TRBV7-9	many	ASRRGTGGSNYGYT
TRBJ1-2	TRBV7-8	many	ASSPPRQGDGYT
TRBJ2-3	TRBV7-9	many	ASSPRPLGGTDTQY
TRBJ2-1	TRBV5-4	.	ASSWNREQF
TRBJ2-2	TRBV12-5	.	ASGLVSVGYTGELF
TRBJ1-1	TRBV2	few	ASSVVWGFPNTEAF
TRBJ2-1	TRBV4-1	.	ASSQAWTRYNEQF
TRBJ2-3	TRBV7-2	few	ASSQDVAGVGTDTQY
TRBJ1-2	TRBV6-2/TRBV6-3	.	ASSSYREGYGYT
TRBJ2-4	TRBV6-1	many	ASGQGVAKNIQY
TRBJ1-5	TRBV4-1	few	ASSQAGNQPQH
TRBJ2-1	TRBV11-2	.	ASSSEGSECEQF
TRBJ2-3	TRBV11-2	few	ASSLDYRTDTQY
TRBJ1-5	TRBV7-2	many	ASSHQGSNQPQH
TRBJ1-6	TRBV6-2/TRBV6-3	.	ASSYGTGDSYNSPLH
TRBJ1-5	TRBV7-9	few	ASSFDRGGNNQPQH
TRBJ1-1	TRBV7-9	.	ASSFPITGGRTEAF
TRBJ1-3	TRBV12-3/TRBV12-4	few	ASRRALRDAGNTIY
TRBJ1-6	TRBV2	.	ASSEIRLSPNSPLH
TRBJ1-2	TRBV28	.	ASSSGVYGYT
TRBJ1-1	TRBV7-9	.	ASNRIENTEAF
TRBJ2-7	TRBV3-1	.	ASSLFSGQLYEQY
TRBJ2-3	TRBV7-9	many	ASSSARTDTQY
TRBJ1-1	TRBV10-3	.	ATGPGTEAF
TRBJ1-5	TRBV18	.	ASSPRTTSRDQPQH
TRBJ1-2	TRBV7-2	.	VSRVYDSRYGYT
TRBJ2-3	TRBV5-1	.	ASSFQGRSTDTQY